This passage covers 30 T cell receptor beta chains from one sample sequenced in a study of blood T cell repertoires in COVID-19. Data came from immunoSEQ multiplex PCR; TCRdb stores just in-frame clones and leaves some out. The sample lists about 330,000 clones; 80% to 90% were seen once. The sample taken for sequencing was peripheral blood. The receptors were gathered from a man between 25 and 39 years old with COVID-19, enrolled during active disease.

V and J are TRBV28 and TRBJ1-1; a possible D gene is TRBD1 (5 bases). The CDR3 loop spans 13 amino acids. V lost 2 bases and J 7 bases, leaving 11 bases between the germline ends. Germline V lookup: CDR1 MDHEN, CDR2 SYDVKM. The CDR3 coding sequence is TGTGCCAGCAGTTTAGTTTGGGGGGTTGAAGCTTTCTTT. Residues: CASSLVWGVEAFF.

The chain is built from TRBV4-3 and TRBJ1-2, with D maybe TRBD1 (6 bases). The germline V gene encodes CDR1 LGHNA and CDR2 YSLEER. V shed 3 bases and J shed 1 base, with 15 bases lying between them. The CDR3 extends over 16 amino acids. The CDR3 spells CASSQDGTKGNYGYTF. In DNA, the CDR3 is TGCGCCAGCAGCCAGGATGGGACAAAGGGTAACTATGGCTACACCTTC.

The CDR3 region has the DNA TGTGCCAGCAGCTTGGGGACACGGGCTGAAGCTTTCTTT. It specifies CASSLGTRAEAFF. This sequence joins TRBV5-4 and TRBJ1-1, with a possible D match to TRBD1 (5 bases). The ends were cut back, 0 bases at V and 6 bases at J, with 9 bases in the middle. CDR3 length: 13 residues. The germline gives CDR1 SGHNT, CDR2 YYREEE (reference sequence). The full variable domain, in which reference TRBV5-4 and TRBJ1-1 provide the parts outside the CDR3, is ETGVTQSPTHLIKTRGQQVTLRCSSQSGHNTVSWYQQALGQGPQFIFQYYREEENGRGNFPPRFSGLQFPNYSSELNVNALELDDSALYLCASSLGTRAEAFFGQGTRLTVV.

The chain links TRBV11-3 to TRBJ2-1; TRBD2 might be the D (6 bases). The CDR3 consists of 17 residues. Germline V CDR1 and CDR2: SGHNT, YENEEA. V lost 4 bases and J 0 bases, leaving 16 bases between the germline ends. The chain's CDR3 is CASSSGMGRSSYNEQFF. The CDR3 bases are TGTGCCAGCAGCTCTGGAATGGGGAGGAGCTCCTACAATGAGCAGTTCTTC. The full variable domain, with the rest looked up from reference TRBV11-3 and TRBJ2-1, is EAGVVQSPRYKIIEKKQPVAFWCNPISGHNTLYWYLQNLGQGPELLIRYENEEAVDDSQLPKDRFSAERLKGVDSTLKIQPAELGDSAVYLCASSSGMGRSSYNEQFFGPGTRLTVL.

The V call is TRBV10-3, the J call TRBJ2-3, with D tentatively TRBD2 (5 bases). The V end was cut by 3 bases, the J end by 4 bases, with 8 bases between. The CDR3 has 13 residues. Germline V lookup: CDR1 ENHRY, CDR2 SYGVKD. CDR3 region: CAISDRGSDTQYF. DNA of the CDR3: TGTGCCATCAGTGACCGGGGATCAGATACGCAGTATTTT.

In its sample, this clone was seen once. The gene calls are TRBV10-3 and TRBJ1-1, with 11 bases aligning to TRBD1. The trim removed 6 bases at V and 4 bases at J, leaving 4 bases unmatched. Germline loops: CDR1 ENHRY, CDR2 SYGVKD. The CDR3 sequence is 14 residues long. CDR3 nucleotides: TGTGCCATCAGCAGGGACAGGGGGTCCACTGAAGCTTTCTTT. Protein product: CAISRDRGSTEAFF.

The gene calls are TRBV19 and TRBJ1-5; D not resolved. Germline V CDR1 and CDR2: LNHDA, SQIVND (reference sequence). The CDR3 has 13 residues. V was trimmed by 0 bases and J by 9 bases, leaving 9 bases between them. The CDR3 nucleotides are TGTGCCAGTAGTATAGATTTTCTTTTGCCCCAGCATTTT. Translated, it gives CASSIDFLLPQHF.

The chain couples TRBV20-1 to TRBJ2-1; maybe TRBD2 (6 bases). Germline assignment: CDR1 DFQATT and CDR2 SNEGSKA (reference sequence). The CDR3 runs 11 residues. CDR3 amino acids: CSSHRDYEQFF. The CDR3 DNA reads TGCAGCAGCCATAGGGACTATGAGCAGTTCTTC.

This clone was recorded only once. The CDR3 nucleotides read TGTGCCAGCAGTCCGCTACTTGGAAGGGGCTATGGCTACACCTTC. It yields the protein CASSPLLGRGYGYTF. The chain recombines TRBV27 with TRBJ1-2, with D possibly being TRBD1 (5 bases). This CDR3 is 15 amino acids long. The germline gives CDR1 MNHEY, CDR2 SMNVEV (reference sequence). V gave up 5 bases and J gave up 4 bases, with 17 bases separating them.

This chain links TRBV15 with TRBJ2-4; D might be TRBD1 (5 bases). Germline assignment: CDR1 LNHNV and CDR2 YYDKDF (reference sequence). V was shortened by 3 bases and J by 6 bases, with 15 bases between the two germline ends. This CDR3 has 15 residues. The CDR3 is CATSRGREGPNIQYF. CDR3 nucleotide sequence: TGTGCCACCAGCAGGGGCAGGGAAGGACCAAACATTCAGTACTTC.

This clone has just one count. This chain connects TRBV7-9 to TRBJ1-1; a possible D gene is TRBD1 (6 bases). Germline lookup yields CDR1 SEHNR and CDR2 FQNEAQ (reference sequence). This CDR3 comprises 14 residues. V was clipped by 4 bases and J by 4 bases, with 13 bases between them. DNA of the CDR3: TGTGCCAGCAGCTGGGGAGACAGGCCCACTGAAGCTTTCTTT. This gives the protein CASSWGDRPTEAFF.

The chain recombines TRBV11-2 with TRBJ1-1; no definite D call. The CDR3 runs 14 residues. The germline V and J ends were trimmed by 0 bases and 5 bases, with 10 bases remaining between them. Germline V CDR1 and CDR2: SGHAT, FQNNGV. In nucleotides, the CDR3 is TGTGCCAGCAGCTTAGATCGGGGAGAGACTGAAGCTTTCTTT. Its protein product is CASSLDRGETEAFF.

The chain has TRBV7-8 and TRBJ1-3; 9 bases are shared with TRBD1. CDR1 SGHVS and CDR2 FQNEAQ come from the germline V gene. The CDR3 length is 15 residues. V trimming: 6 bases; J trimming: 2 bases; junction bases outside the gene matches: 5. As DNA, the CDR3 is TGTGCCAGCAGATCACAGGGGGCCACTGGAAACACCATATATTTT. The encoded protein is CASRSQGATGNTIYF.

This clone was observed a single time. The rearrangement links TRBV11-1 to TRBJ2-5; D perhaps matches TRBD1 (6 bases). The germline V and J ends were trimmed by 2 bases and 2 bases, with 15 bases remaining between them. The CDR3 runs 16 residues. Germline assignment: CDR1 SGHAT and CDR2 FQDESV (reference sequence). The CDR3 nucleotides are TGTGCCAGCAGCTTATGGGTGCCAGGGGAGCAAGAGACCCAGTACTTC. It codes for CASSLWVPGEQETQYF.

This chain joins TRBV5-4 and TRBJ1-4, with D unclear. This CDR3 region has 15 residues. Germline CDR1 and CDR2: SGHNT and YYREEE (reference sequence). V shed 0 bases and J shed 5 bases, with 11 bases lying between them. Here the CDR3 reads CASSLEGRGNEKLFF. The CDR3 DNA reads as TGTGCCAGCAGCTTGGAGGGCAGAGGGAATGAAAAACTGTTTTTT.

The genes are TRBV5-1 and TRBJ2-7; 12 bases are shared with TRBD2. Germline CDR1 and CDR2: SGHRS and YFSETQ. The CDR3 runs 15 residues. J was trimmed by 5 bases and V by 4 bases; bases with no gene match: 7. In nucleotides, the CDR3 is TGCGCCAGCAGCCCACGGACTAGCGGGGAGAACGAGCAGTACTTC. It encodes CASSPRTSGENEQYF.

The CDR3 spells CASSQGSSYNSPLHF. CDR3 nucleotide sequence: TGTGCCAGCAGCCAGGGGAGCTCCTATAATTCACCCCTCCACTTT. The chain combines TRBV14 with TRBJ1-6; D uncertain. This CDR3 has 15 residues. The germline V and J ends were trimmed by 3 bases and 0 bases, with 6 bases remaining between them. The germline V gene has CDR1 SGHDN and CDR2 FVKESK. Complete variable domain (other parts from reference TRBV14 and TRBJ1-6): EAGVTQFPSHSVIEKGQTVTLRCDPISGHDNLYWYRRVMGKEIKFLLHFVKESKQDESGMPNNRFLAERTGGTYSTLKVQPAELEDSGVYFCASSQGSSYNSPLHFGNGTRLTVT.

This clone was detected only once. This sequence joins TRBV18 and TRBJ1-5; D gene unclear. Trimming took 0 bases from V and 7 from J, leaving 13 bases between them. The CDR3 is 15 amino acids. The germline gives CDR1 KGHSH, CDR2 LQKENI. CDR3 in DNA: TGTGCCAGCTCACCACCGAATCAGGAAGGACAGCCCCAGCATTTT. It translates to CASSPPNQEGQPQHF.

The chain carries TRBV25-1 and TRBJ2-1, with D possibly being TRBD1 (5 bases). The CDR3 is made up of 15 amino acids. Germline CDR1 MGHDK, CDR2 SYGVNS. Trimming removed 8 bases from V and 1 base from J, with 15 bases in between. CDR3 nucleotide sequence: TGTGCCAGCGGGGAACAGGTCGGTTCCTACAATGAGCAGTTCTTC. Amino acid sequence: CASGEQVGSYNEQFF. The variable domain in full, with the rest retrieved from reference TRBV25-1 and TRBJ2-1, is EADIYQTPRYLVIGTGKKITLECSQTMGHDKMYWYQQDPGMELHLIHYSYGVNSTEKGDLSSESTVSRIRTEHFPLTLESARPSHTSQYLCASGEQVGSYNEQFFGPGTRLTVL.

This clone occurred once. The identical CDR3 is also encoded by other nucleotide sequences in the sample. The gene calls are TRBV12-3 or TRBV12-4 and TRBJ1-2; D is undetermined. V dropped 3 bases and J dropped 2 bases, with 4 bases sitting between them. The length of the CDR3 is 12 residues. Here the CDR3 DNA reads TGTGCCAGCAGTTTGAGAAACTATGGCTACACCTTC. It yields the protein CASSLRNYGYTF.

In DNA, the CDR3 is TGTGCCAGCAGCCTTCGAGACTACGAGCAGTACTTC. It codes for CASSLRDYEQYF. This chain uses TRBV14 with TRBJ2-7; no reliable D call. CDR3 length equals 12 residues. Trimming left V 4 bases short and J 3 bases short, with 7 bases between. The germline V gene encodes CDR1 SGHDN and CDR2 FVKESK.

J is TRBJ1-4 and V is TRBV7-2; 9 bases line up with TRBD1. Germline CDR1 SGHTA, CDR2 FQGNSA. Trimming at V came to 4 bases and at J to 5 bases, leaving 2 bases not matched to a gene. The CDR3 runs to 14 residues. The CDR3 nucleotides read TGTGCCAGCAGCTCCGACAGGGGGAATGAAAAACTGTTTTTT. Translated: CASSSDRGNEKLFF.

V gene TRBV12-3 or TRBV12-4 combines with J gene TRBJ2-7; D call uncertain. The V and J ends lost 3 bases and 3 bases respectively, with 6 bases between them. CDR3 length: 12 residues. The CDR3 here is CASSFANYEQYF. In DNA form, the CDR3 reads TGTGCCAGCAGTTTTGCTAACTACGAGCAGTACTTC.

This sequence joins TRBV7-3 and TRBJ1-4, with 7 positions matching TRBD1. The CDR3 runs 16 residues. CDR1 and CDR2 (germline): SGHTA, FQGTGA. Losses at the gene ends were 5 bases for V and 0 bases for J; bases not matched to a gene: 6. CDR3 sequence (DNA): TGTGCCAGCAGCGCCGGGACAGAAACAACTAATGAAAAACTGTTTTTT. Protein: CASSAGTETTNEKLFF.

The V gene is TRBV7-3, the J gene TRBJ1-2, with D uncertain. Germline V lookup: CDR1 SGHTA, CDR2 FQGTGA. V gave up 5 bases and J gave up 3 bases, with 16 bases separating them. This CDR3 is 15 amino acids long. The CDR3 loop reads CASSLLERVDYGYTF. The CDR3 nucleotides are TGTGCCAGCAGCCTACTTGAACGGGTTGACTATGGCTACACCTTC. Full variable domain (outside the CDR3, taken from reference TRBV7-3 and TRBJ1-2): GAGVSQTPSNKVTEKGKYVELRCDPISGHTALYWYRQSLGQGPEFLIYFQGTGAADDSGLPNDRFFAVRPEGSVSTLKIQRTERGDSAVYLCASSLLERVDYGYTFGSGTRLTVV.

V and J are TRBV18 and TRBJ1-5; TRBD1 matches at 7 bases. CDR1 and CDR2 (germline): KGHSH, LQKENI. The CDR3 loop spans 15 amino acids. V lost 6 bases and J lost 0; bases outside the gene matches: 5. CDR3 loop: CASSLGTDSNQPQHF. The CDR3 coding sequence is TGTGCCAGCTCCCTCGGGACAGATAGCAATCAGCCCCAGCATTTT.

The rearrangement joins TRBV6-5 to TRBJ2-5; 9 positions match TRBD2. The CDR3 covers 13 residues. Losses at the gene ends were 8 bases for V and 3 bases for J; bases not matched to a gene: 4. Germline values: CDR1 MNHEY, CDR2 SVGAGI. The CDR3 region is CASHSGGEETQYF. DNA for the CDR3: TGTGCCAGCCATAGCGGGGGAGAAGAGACCCAGTACTTC.

The CDR3 DNA follows: TGTGCTAGTGGTTTGAGGGAGGATACGCAGTATTTT. As protein: CASGLREDTQYF. This sequence joins TRBV12-5 and TRBJ2-3; possibly TRBD2 for D (5 bases). CDR3 size: 12 residues. Trimming pared 2 bases from V and 6 bases from J, leaving 6 bases between. The germline CDR1 and CDR2 sequences are LGHNT and FRNRAP. Filled out from reference TRBV12-5 and TRBJ2-3, the complete variable domain reads DARVTQTPRHKVTEMGQEVTMRCQPILGHNTVFWYRQTMMQGLELLAYFRNRAPLDDSGMPKDRFSAEMPDATLATLKIQPSEPRDSAVYFCASGLREDTQYFGPGTRLTVL.

V is TRBV19 and J is TRBJ1-2; possibly TRBD1 for D (6 bases). This CDR3 comprises 13 residues. Germline lookup yields CDR1 LNHDA and CDR2 SQIVND (reference sequence). V was cut by 10 bases and J by 0 bases, with 12 bases left in between. The CDR3 reads CATGTPPNYGYTF. The CDR3 bases are TGTGCCACCGGGACACCTCCTAACTATGGCTACACCTTC.

V gene TRBV29-1 combines with J gene TRBJ2-5, with D possibly matching TRBD1 (5 bases). Trimming cost V 6 bases and J 0 bases, with 11 bases left between them. Germline CDR1 SQVTM, CDR2 ANQGSEA. This CDR3 comprises 13 residues. Here the CDR3 DNA reads TGCAGCGTCCTAGGGGCGTACCAAGAGACCCAGTACTTC. Its protein is CSVLGAYQETQYF.